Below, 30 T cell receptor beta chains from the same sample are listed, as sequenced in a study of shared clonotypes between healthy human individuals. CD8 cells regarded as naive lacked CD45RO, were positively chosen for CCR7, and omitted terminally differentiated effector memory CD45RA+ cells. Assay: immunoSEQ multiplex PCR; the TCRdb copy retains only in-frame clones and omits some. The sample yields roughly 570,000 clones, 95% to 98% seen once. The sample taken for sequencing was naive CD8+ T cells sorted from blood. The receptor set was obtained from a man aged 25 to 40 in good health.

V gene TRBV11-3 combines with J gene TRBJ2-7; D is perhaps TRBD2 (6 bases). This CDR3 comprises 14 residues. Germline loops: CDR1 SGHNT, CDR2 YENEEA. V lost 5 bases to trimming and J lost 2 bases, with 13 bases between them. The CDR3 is CASSTRTTPYEQYF. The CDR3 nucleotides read TGTGCCAGCAGCACAAGGACTACTCCCTACGAGCAGTACTTC.

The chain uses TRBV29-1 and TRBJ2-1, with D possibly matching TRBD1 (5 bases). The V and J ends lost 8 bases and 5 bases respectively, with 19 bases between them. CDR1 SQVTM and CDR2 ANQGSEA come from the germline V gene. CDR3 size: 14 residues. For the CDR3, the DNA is TGCAGCTGGGGCCCGGGTGACTTAAACAATGAGCAGTTCTTC. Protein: CSWGPGDLNNEQFF.

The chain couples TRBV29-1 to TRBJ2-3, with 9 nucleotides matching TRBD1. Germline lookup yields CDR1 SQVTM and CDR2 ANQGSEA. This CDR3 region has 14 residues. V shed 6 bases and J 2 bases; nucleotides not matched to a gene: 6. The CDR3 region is CSVAGTGFTDTQYF. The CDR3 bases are TGCAGCGTAGCCGGGACAGGGTTCACAGATACGCAGTATTTT.

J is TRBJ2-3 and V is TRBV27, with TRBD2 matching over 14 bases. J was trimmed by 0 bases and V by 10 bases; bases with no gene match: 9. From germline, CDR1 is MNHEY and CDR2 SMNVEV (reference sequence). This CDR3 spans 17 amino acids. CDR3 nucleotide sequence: TGTGCCACGGGACTAGCGGGAGAACTGTGGAGCACAGATACGCAGTATTTT. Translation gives CATGLAGELWSTDTQYF.

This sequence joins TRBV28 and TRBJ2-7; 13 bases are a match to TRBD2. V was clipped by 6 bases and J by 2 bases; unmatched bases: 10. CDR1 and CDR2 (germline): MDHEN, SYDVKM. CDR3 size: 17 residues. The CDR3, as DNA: TGTGCCAGCAGGAAGTCCGTCACTAGCGGGAGGGCCTACGAGCAGTACTTC. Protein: CASRKSVTSGRAYEQYF.

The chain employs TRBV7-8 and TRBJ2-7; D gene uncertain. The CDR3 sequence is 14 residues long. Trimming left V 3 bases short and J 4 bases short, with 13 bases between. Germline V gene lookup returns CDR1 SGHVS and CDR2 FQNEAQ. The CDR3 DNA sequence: TGTGCCAGCAGCTTTTTAAATTCGAGATACGAGCAGTACTTC. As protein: CASSFLNSRYEQYF.

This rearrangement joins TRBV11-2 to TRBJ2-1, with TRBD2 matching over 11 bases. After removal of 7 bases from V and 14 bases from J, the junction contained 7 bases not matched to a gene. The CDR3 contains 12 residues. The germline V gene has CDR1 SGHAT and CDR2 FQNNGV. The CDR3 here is CASTDSGREKFF. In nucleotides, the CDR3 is TGTGCCAGCACCGATAGCGGGAGGGAAAAGTTCTTC.

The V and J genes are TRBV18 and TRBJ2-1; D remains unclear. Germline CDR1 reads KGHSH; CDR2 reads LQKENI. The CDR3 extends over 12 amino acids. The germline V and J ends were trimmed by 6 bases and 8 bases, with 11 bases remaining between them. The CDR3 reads CASSAQAYEQFF. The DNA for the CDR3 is TGTGCCAGCTCCGCGCAGGCGTATGAGCAGTTCTTC.

The CDR3 loop reads CASSLPAGVSEEQFF. The DNA of the CDR3 is TGTGCCAGCAGCTTACCTGCGGGAGTATCTGAGGAGCAGTTCTTC. The chain combines TRBV7-9 with TRBJ2-1, with 7 bases fitting TRBD2. J gave up 10 bases and V 2 bases, and 11 bases lay outside the gene matches. Germline CDR1 is SEHNR and CDR2 is FQNEAQ (reference sequence). The CDR3 length is 15 residues.

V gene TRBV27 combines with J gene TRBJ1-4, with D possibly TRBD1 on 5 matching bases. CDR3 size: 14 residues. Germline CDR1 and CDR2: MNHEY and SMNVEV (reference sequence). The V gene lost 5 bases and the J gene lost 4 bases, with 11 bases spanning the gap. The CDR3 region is CASSVGTVNEKLFF. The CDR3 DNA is TGTGCCAGCAGTGTCGGGACGGTTAATGAAAAACTGTTTTTT.

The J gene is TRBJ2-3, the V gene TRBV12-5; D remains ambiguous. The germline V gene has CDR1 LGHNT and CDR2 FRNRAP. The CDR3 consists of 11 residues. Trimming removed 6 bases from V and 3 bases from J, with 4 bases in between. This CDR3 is CASGGTDTQYF. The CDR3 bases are TGTGCTAGTGGGGGGACAGATACGCAGTATTTT.

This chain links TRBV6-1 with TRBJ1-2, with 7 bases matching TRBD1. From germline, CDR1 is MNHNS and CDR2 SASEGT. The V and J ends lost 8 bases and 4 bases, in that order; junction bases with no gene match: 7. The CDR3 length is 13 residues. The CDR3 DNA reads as TGTGCCAGCTCAACAGGGGCCATCTATGGCTACACCTTC. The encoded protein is CASSTGAIYGYTF.

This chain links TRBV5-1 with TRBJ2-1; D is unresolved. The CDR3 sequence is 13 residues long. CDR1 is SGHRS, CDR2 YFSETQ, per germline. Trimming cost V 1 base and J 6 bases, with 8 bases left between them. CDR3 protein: CASSLTNANEQFF. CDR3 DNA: TGCGCCAGCAGCTTGACCAATGCCAATGAGCAGTTCTTC.

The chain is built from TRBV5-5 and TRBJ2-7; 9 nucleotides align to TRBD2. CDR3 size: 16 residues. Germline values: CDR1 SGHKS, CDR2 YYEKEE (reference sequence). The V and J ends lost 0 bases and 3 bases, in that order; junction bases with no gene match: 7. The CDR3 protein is CASSLGLRTSVYEQYF. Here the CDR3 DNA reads TGTGCCAGCAGCTTGGGTTTGCGGACTAGCGTCTACGAGCAGTACTTC.

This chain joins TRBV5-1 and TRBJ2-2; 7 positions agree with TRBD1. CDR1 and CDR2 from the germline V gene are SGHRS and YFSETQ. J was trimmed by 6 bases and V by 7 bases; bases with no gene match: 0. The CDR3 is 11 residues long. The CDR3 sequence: CASQGAGELFF. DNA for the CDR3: TGCGCCAGCCAGGGGGCCGGGGAGCTGTTTTTT.

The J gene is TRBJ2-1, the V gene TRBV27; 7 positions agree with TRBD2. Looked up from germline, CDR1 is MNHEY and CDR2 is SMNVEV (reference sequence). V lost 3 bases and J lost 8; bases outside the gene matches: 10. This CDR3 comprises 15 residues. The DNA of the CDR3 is TGTGCCAGCAGTTTGACAGCGGGGCGATTCCATGAGCAGTTCTTC. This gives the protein CASSLTAGRFHEQFF.

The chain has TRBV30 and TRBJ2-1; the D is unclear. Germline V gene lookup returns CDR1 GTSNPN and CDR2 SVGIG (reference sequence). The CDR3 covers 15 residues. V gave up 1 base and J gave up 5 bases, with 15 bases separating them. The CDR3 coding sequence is TGTGCCTGGAGTGGGCTTCTCGCGGAGAACAATGAGCAGTTCTTC. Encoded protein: CAWSGLLAENNEQFF.

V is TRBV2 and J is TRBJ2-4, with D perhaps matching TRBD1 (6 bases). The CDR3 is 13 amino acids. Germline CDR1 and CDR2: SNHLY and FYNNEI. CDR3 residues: CGAGVLAKNIQYF. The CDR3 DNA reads TGTGGGGCAGGGGTCTTAGCCAAAAACATTCAGTACTTC. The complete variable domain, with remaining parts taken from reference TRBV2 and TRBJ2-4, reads EPEVTQTPSHQVTQMGQEVILRCVPISNHLYFYWYRQILGQKVEFLVSFYNNEISEKSEIFDDQFSVERPDGSNFTLKIRSTKLEDSAMYFCGAGVLAKNIQYFGAGTRLSVL.

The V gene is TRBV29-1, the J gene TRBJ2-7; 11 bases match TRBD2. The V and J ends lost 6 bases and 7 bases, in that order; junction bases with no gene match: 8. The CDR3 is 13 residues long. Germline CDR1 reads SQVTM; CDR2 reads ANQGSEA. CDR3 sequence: CSVLAGDTGEQYF. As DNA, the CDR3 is TGCAGCGTACTAGCGGGAGACACAGGGGAGCAGTACTTC.

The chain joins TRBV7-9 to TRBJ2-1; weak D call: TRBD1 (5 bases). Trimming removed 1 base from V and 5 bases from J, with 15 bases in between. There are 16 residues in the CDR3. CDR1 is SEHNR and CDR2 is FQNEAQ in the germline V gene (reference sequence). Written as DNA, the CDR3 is TGTGCCAGCAGCTTAGTGGGGCACGACCCCGACAATGAGCAGTTCTTC. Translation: CASSLVGHDPDNEQFF.

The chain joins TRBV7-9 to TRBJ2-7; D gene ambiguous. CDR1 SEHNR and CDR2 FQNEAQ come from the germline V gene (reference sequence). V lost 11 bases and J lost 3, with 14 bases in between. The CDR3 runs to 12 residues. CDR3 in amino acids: CASKLGNYEQYF. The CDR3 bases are TGTGCCTCTAAACTGGGGAACTACGAGCAGTACTTC.

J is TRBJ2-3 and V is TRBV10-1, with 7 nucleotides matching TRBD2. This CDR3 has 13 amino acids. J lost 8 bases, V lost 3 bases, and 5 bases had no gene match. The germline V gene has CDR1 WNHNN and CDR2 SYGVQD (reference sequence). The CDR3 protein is CASSEGLAATQYF. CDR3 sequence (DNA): TGCGCCAGCAGTGAAGGGCTAGCGGCTACGCAGTATTTT.

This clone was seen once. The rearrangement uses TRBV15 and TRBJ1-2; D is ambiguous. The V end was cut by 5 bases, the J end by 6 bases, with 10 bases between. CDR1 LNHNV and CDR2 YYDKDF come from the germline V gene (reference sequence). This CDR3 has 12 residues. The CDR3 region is CATSELGDGYTF. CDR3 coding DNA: TGTGCCACCAGCGAGCTTGGGGATGGCTACACCTTC.

The CDR3 coding sequence is TGTGCCAGCAGCTTGGGGCGGGGCAGAGATACGCAGTATTTT. It codes for CASSLGRGRDTQYF. This chain uses TRBV5-6 with TRBJ2-3, with D perhaps TRBD2 (6 bases). The germline V gene has CDR1 SGHDT and CDR2 YYEEEE. The CDR3 consists of 14 residues. Trimming took 0 bases from V and 5 from J, leaving 10 bases between them.

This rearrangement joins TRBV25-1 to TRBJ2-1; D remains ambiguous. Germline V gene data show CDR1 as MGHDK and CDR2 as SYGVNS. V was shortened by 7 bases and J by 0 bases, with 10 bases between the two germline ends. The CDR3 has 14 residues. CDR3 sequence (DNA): TGTGCCAGCACTCGAATTGGCTCCTACAATGAGCAGTTCTTC. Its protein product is CASTRIGSYNEQFF.

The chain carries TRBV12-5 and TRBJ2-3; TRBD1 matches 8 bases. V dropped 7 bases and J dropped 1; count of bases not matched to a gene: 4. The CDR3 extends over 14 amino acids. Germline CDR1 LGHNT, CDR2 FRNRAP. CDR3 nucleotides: TGTGCTAGTGCCCTGGGACAGGGCACAGATACGCAGTATTTT. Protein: CASALGQGTDTQYF.

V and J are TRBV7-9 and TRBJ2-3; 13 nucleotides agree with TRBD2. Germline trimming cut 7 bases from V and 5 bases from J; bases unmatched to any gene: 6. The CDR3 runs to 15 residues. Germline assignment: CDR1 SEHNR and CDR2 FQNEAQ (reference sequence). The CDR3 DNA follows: TGTGCCAGCAAAGGACTAGCGGGAGTGGTAGATACGCAGTATTTT. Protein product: CASKGLAGVVDTQYF. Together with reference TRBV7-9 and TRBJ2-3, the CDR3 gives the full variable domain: DTGVSQNPRHKITKRGQNVTFRCDPISEHNRLYWYRQTLGQGPEFLTYFQNEAQLEKSRLLSDRFSAERPKGSFSTLEIQRTEQGDSAMYLCASKGLAGVVDTQYFGPGTRLTVL.

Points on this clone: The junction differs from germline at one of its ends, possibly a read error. The CDR3 loop is CASSLALSDSYNEQFF. Written as DNA, the CDR3 is TGTGCTAGCAGCTTAGCGTTGAGCGATTCGTACAATGAGCAGTTCTTC. The chain links TRBV7-7 to TRBJ2-1; D may be TRBD2 (5 bases). The germline V gene encodes CDR1 SSHAT and CDR2 FNYEAQ (reference sequence). This CDR3 region has 16 residues.

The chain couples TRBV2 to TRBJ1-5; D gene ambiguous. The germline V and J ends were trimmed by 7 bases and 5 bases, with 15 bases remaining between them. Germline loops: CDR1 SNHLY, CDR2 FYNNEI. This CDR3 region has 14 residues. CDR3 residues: CASTTGINYQPQHF. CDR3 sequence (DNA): TGTGCCAGCACCACCGGGATCAATTATCAGCCCCAGCATTTT.

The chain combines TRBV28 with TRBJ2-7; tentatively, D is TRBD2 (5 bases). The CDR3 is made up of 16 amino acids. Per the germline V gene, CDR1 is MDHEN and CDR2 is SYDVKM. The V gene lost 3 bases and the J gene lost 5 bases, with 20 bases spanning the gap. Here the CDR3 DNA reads TGTGCCAGCAGTTTCTCTCATGGAAAGCTGGAGGACGAGCAGTACTTC. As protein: CASSFSHGKLEDEQYF.